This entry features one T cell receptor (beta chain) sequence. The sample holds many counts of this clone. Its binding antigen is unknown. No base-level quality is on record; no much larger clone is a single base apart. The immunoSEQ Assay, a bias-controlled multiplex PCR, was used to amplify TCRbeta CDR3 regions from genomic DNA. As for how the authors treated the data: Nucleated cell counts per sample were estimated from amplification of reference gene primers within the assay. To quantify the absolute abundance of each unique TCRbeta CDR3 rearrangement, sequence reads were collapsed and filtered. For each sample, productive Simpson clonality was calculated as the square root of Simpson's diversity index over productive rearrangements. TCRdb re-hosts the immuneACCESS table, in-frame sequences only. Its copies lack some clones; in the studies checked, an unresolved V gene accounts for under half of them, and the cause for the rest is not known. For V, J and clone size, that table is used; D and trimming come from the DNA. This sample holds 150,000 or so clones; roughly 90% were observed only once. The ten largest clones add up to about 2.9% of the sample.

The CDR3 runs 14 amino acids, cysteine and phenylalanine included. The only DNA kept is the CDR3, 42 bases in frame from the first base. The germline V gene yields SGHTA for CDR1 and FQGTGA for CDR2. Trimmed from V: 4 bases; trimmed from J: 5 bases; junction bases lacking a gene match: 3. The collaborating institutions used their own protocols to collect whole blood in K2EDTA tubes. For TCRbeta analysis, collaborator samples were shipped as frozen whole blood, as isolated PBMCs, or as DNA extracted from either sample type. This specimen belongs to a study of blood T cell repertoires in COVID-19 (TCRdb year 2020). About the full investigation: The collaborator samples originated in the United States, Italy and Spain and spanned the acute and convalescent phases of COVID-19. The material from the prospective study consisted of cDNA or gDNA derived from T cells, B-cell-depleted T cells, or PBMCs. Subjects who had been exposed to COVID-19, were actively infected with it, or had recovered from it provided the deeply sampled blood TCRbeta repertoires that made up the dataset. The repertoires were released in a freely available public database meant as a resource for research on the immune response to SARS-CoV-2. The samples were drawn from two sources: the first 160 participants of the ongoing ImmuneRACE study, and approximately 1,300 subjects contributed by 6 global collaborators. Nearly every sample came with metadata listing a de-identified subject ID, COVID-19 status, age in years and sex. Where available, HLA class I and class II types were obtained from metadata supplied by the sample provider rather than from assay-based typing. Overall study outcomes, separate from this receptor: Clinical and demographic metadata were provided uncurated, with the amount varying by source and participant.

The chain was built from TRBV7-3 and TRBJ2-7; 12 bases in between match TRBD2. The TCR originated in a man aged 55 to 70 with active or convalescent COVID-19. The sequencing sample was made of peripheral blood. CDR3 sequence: CASSSSGRGDEQYF. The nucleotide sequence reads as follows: TGTGCCAGCAGCTCTAGCGGGAGGGGCGACGAGCAGTACTTC.